This TCR beta chain originates from a study of cytomegalovirus exposure and HLA in healthy donors. Notes on the study in general: In a later analysis, TCR beta V- and J-gene trimming showed a link to a missense DCLRE1C variant. In a later analysis, a genetic analysis reported fewer productive-TCR N-insertions in an Asian-associated ancestry cluster than the cohort average. Rare sequences made up most TCRs, while some public TCRs were found in many donors. Several top significant clusters appeared, in a later analysis, to be linked to common viral pathogens.

With respect to this clone: The target antigen is unknown.

Amplification used 60 Vbeta primers and 13 Jbeta primers. Sequenced by immunoSEQ multiplex PCR; TCRdb stores in-frame clones only, minus some. The data contain about 95,000 clones, under 90% of them singletons. This clonotype was obtained from a woman between 70 and 85 years old in good health and CMV-seropositive. Sequenced: PBMCs.

The CDR3 sequence: CASSLGGTGTEAFF. DNA for the CDR3: TGTGCCAGCAGCTTAGGGGGGACAGGGACTGAAGCTTTCTTT. The chain couples TRBV9 to TRBJ1-1; TRBD1 agrees at 9 bases. The V segment lost 4 bases and the J segment 5 bases; nucleotides outside the gene matches: 6. The CDR3 spans 14 residues. Germline V lookup: CDR1 SGDLS, CDR2 YYNGEE.